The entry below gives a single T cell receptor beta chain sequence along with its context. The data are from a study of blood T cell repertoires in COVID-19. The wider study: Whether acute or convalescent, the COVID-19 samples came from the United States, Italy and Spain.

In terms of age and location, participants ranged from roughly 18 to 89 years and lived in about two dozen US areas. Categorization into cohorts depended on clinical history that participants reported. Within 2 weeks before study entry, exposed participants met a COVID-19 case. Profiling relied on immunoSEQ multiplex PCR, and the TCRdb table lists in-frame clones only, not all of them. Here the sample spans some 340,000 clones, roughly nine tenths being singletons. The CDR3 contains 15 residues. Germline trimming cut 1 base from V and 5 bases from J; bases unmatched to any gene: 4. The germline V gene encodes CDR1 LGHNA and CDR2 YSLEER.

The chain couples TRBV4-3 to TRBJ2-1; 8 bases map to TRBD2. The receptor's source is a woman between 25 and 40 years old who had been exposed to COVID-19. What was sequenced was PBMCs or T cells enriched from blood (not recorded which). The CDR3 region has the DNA TGCGCCAGCAGCCAAGTTGCGGGGGGTCACAATGAGCAGTTCTTC. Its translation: CASSQVAGGHNEQFF.